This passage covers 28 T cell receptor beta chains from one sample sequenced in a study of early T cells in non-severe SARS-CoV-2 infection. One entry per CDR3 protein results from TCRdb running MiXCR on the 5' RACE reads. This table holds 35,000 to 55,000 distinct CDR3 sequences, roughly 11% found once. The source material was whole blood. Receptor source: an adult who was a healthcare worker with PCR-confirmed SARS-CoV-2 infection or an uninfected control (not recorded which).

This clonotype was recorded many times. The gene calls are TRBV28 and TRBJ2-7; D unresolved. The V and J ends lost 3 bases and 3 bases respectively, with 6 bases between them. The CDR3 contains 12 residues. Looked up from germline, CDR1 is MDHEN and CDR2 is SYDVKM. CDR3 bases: TGTGCCAGCAGTTTCGTGAGCTACGAGCAGTACTTC. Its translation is CASSFVSYEQYF.

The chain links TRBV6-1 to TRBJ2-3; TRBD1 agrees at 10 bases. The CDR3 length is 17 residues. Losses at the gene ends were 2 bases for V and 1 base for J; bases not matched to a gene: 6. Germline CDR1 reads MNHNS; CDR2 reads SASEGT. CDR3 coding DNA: TGTGCCAGCAGTGAAACTGGGACAGGGGCGGGCACAGATACGCAGTATTTT. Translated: CASSETGTGAGTDTQYF.

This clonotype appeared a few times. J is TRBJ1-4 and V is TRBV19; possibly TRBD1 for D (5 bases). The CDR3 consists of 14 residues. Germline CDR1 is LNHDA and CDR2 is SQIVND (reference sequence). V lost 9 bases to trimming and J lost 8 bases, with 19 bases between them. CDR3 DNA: TGTGCCAGCCATCCTGACATGGGGCGGGAAAAACTGTTTTTT. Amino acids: CASHPDMGREKLFF.

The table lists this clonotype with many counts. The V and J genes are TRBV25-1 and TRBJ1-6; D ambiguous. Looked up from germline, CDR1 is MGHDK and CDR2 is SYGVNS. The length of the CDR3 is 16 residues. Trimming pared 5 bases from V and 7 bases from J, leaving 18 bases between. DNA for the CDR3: TGTGCCAGCAGTCCTCCTGGGAGTCAGTCCAATTCACCCCTCCACTTT. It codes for CASSPPGSQSNSPLHF.

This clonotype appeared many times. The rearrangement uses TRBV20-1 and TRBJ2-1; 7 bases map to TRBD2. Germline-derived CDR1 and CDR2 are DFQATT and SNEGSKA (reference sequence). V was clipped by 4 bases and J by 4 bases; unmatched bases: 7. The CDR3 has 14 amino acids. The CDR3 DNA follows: TGCAGTGCTAACCGGGAGGCCCGATACAATGAGCAGTTCTTC. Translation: CSANREARYNEQFF.

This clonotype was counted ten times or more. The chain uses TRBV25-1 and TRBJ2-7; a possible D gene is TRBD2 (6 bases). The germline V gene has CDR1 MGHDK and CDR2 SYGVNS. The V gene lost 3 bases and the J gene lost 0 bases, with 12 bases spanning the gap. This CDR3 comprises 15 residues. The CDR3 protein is CASSDGFGSSYEQYF. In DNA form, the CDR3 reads TGTGCCAGCAGTGACGGCTTCGGGAGCTCCTACGAGCAGTACTTC.

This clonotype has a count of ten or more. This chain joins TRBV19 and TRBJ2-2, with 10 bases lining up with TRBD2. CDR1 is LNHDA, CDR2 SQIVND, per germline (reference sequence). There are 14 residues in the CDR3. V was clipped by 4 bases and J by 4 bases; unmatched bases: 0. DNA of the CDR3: TGTGCCAGTAGTAGGACTAGCGGCACCGGGGAGCTGTTTTTT. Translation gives CASSRTSGTGELFF.

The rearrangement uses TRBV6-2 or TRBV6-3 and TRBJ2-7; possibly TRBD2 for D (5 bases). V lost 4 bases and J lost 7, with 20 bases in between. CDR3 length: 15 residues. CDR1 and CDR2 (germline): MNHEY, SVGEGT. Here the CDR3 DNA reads TGTGCCAGCAGTTCCCCAGGACGCTCATCGGGGGAGCAGTACTTC. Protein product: CASSSPGRSSGEQYF.

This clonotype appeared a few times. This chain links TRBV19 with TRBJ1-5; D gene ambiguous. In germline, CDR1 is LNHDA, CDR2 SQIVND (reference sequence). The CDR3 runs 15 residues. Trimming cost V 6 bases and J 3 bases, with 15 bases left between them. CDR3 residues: CASRTLGGNNQPQHF. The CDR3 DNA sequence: TGTGCCAGTAGGACCCTGGGCGGGAACAATCAGCCCCAGCATTTT.

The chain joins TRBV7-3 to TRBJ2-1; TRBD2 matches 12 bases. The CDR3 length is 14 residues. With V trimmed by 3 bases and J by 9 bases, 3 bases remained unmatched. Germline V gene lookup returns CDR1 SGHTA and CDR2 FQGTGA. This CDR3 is CASSLTSGSTEQFF. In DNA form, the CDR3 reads TGTGCCAGCAGCTTGACTAGCGGGAGTACTGAGCAGTTCTTC.

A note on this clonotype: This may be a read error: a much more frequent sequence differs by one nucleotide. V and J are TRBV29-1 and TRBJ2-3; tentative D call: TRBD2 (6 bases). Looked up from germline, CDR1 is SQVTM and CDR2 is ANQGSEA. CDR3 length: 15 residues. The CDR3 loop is CSVRNSGTRTDTQCF. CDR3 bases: TGCAGCGTGAGAAATAGCGGTACCCGCACAGATACGCAGTGTTTT.

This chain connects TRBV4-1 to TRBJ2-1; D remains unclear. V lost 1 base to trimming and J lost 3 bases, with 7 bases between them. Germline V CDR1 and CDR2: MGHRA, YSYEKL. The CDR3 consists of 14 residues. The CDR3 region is CASSQADRYNEQFF. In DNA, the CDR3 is TGCGCCAGCAGCCAAGCGGACCGCTACAATGAGCAGTTCTTC.

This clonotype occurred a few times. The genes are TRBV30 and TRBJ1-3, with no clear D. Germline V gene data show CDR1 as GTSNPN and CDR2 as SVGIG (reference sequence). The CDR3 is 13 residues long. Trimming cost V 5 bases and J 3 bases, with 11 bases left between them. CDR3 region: CAWGRPDGNTIYF. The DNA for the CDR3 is TGTGCCTGGGGACGCCCGGATGGAAACACCATATATTTT. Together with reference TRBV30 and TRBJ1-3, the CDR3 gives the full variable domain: SQTIHQWPATLVQPVGSPLSLECTVEGTSNPNLYWYRQAAGRGLQLLFYSVGIGQISSEVPQNLSASRPQDRQFILSSKKLLLSDSGFYLCAWGRPDGNTIYFGEGSWLTVV.

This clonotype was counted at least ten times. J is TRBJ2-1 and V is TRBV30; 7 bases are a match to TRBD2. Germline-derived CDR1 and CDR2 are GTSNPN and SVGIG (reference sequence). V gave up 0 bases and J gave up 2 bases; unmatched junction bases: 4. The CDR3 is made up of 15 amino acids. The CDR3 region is CAWSVGLAAYNEQFF. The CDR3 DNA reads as TGTGCCTGGAGTGTGGGGCTAGCGGCCTACAATGAGCAGTTCTTC.

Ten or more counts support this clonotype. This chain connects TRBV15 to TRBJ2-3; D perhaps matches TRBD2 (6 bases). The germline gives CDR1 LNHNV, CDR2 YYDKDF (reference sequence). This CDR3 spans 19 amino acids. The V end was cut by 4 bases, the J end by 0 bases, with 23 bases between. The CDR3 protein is CATSKRWERLAFSTDTQYF. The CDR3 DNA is TGTGCCACCAGCAAAAGATGGGAGAGGCTAGCGTTTAGCACAGATACGCAGTATTTT.

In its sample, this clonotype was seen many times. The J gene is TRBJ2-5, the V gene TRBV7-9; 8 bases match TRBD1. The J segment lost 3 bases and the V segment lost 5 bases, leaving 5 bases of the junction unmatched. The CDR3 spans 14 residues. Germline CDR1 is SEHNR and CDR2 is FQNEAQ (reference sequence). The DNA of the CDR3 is TGTGCCAGCAGCCCGGGACAGGTGAAAGAGACCCAGTACTTC. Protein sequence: CASSPGQVKETQYF.

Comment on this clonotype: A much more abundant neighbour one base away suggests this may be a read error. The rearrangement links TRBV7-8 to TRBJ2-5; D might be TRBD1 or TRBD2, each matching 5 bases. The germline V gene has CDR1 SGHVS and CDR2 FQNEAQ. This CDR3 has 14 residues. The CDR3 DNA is TGTGCCGGCAGCTCTGGGACCTCCCGAGAGACCCAGTACTTC. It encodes CAGSSGTSRETQYF.

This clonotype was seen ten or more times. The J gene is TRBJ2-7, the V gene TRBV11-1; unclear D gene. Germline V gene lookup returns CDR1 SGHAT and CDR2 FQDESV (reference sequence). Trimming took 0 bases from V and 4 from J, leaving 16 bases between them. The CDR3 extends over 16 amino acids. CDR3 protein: CASSLADIGGGYEQYF. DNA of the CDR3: TGTGCCAGCAGCTTAGCGGATATAGGTGGCGGATACGAGCAGTACTTC.

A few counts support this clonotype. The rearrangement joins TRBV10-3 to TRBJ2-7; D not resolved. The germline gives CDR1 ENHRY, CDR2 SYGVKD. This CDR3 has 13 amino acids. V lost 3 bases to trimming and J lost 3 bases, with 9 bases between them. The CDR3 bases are TGTGCCATCAGTGATATAGGACGCTACGAGCAGTACTTC. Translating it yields CAISDIGRYEQYF.

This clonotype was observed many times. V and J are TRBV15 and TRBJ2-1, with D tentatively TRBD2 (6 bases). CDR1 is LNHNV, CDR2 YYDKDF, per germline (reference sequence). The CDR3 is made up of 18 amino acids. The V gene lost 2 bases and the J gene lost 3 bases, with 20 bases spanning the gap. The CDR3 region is CATSRQLASGGIYNEQFF. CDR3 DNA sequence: TGTGCCACCAGCAGACAACTAGCTTCTGGAGGGATCTACAATGAGCAGTTCTTC.

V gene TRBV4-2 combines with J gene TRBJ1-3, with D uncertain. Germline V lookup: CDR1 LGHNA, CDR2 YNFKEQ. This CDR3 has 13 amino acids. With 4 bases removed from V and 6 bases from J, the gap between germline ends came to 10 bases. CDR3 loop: CASSPPLQNTIYF. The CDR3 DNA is TGTGCCAGCAGCCCCCCCCTCCAAAACACCATATATTTT.

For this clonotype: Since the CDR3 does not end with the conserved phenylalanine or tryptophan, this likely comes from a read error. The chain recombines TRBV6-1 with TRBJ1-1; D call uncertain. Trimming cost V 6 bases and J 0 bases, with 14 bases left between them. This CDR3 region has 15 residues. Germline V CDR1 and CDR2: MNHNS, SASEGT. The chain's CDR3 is CASSRNPIVNTEAFL. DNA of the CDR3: TGTGCCAGCAGCCGAAACCCTATAGTGAACACTGAAGCTTTCTTA.

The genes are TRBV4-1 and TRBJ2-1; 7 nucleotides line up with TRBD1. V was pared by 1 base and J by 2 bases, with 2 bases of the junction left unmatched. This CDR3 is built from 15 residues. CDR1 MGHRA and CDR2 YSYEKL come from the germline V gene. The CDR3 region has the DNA TGCGCCAGCAGCCAAGTGGGACAGCCCTACAATGAGCAGTTCTTC. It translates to CASSQVGQPYNEQFF.

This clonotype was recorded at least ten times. CDR3 sequence reads: CASSQDTGGASYEQYF. In DNA form, the CDR3 reads TGTGCCAGCAGCCAAGATACCGGGGGCGCCTCCTACGAGCAGTACTTC. V is TRBV4-2 and J is TRBJ2-7; TRBD1 or TRBD2 may be the D gene (6 bases each). This CDR3 region has 16 residues. The germline V and J ends were trimmed by 0 bases and 0 bases, with 12 bases remaining between them. CDR1 LGHNA and CDR2 YNFKEQ come from the germline V gene.

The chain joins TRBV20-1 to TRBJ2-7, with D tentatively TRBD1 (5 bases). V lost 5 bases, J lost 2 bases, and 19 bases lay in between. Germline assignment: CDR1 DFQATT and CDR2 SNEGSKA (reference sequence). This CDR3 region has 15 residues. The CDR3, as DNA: TGCAGTGCTGGTGTAATCCGTGACAGCACCTACGAGCAGTACTTC. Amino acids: CSAGVIRDSTYEQYF.

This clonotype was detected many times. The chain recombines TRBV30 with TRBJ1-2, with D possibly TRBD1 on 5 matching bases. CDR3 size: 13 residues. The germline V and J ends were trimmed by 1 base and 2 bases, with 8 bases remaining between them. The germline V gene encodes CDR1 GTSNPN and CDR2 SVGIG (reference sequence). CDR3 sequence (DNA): TGTGCCTGGAGTGCCGACAGAAACTATGGCTACACCTTC. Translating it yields CAWSADRNYGYTF. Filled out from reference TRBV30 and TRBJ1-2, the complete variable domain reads SQTIHQWPATLVQPVGSPLSLECTVEGTSNPNLYWYRQAAGRGLQLLFYSVGIGQISSEVPQNLSASRPQDRQFILSSKKLLLSDSGFYLCAWSADRNYGYTFGSGTRLTVV.

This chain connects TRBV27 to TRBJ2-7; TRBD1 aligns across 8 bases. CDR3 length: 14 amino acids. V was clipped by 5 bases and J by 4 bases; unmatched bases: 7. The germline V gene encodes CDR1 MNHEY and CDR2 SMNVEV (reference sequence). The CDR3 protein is CASSTRDRPYEQYF. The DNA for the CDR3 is TGTGCCAGCAGTACACGGGACAGGCCTTACGAGCAGTACTTC.

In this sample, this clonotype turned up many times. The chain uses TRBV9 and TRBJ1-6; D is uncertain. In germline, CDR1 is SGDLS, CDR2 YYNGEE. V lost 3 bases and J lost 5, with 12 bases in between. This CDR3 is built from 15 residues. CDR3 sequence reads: CASSAEGRNNSPLHF. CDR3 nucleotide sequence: TGTGCCAGCAGCGCCGAAGGACGGAATAATTCACCCCTCCACTTT.